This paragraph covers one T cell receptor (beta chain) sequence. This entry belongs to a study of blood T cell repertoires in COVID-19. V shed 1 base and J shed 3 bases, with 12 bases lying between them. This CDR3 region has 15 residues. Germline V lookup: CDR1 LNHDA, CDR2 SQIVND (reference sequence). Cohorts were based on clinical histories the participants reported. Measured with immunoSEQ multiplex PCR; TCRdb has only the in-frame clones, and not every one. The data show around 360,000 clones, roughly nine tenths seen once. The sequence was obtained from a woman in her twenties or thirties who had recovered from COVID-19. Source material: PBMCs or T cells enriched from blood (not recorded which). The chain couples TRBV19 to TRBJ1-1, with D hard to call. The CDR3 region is CASSIARRLYTEAFF. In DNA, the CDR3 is TGTGCCAGTAGTATAGCCCGGAGACTTTACACTGAAGCTTTCTTT.